This TCR beta chain was captured in a study of cytomegalovirus exposure and HLA in healthy donors. Points from the study as a whole: A prior analysis recorded that most TCR beta V segments were productive about 87% or about 30% of the time.

Use of 60 Vbeta and 13 Jbeta primers characterized the PCR. Sequencing used immunoSEQ multiplex PCR; TCRdb keeps in-frame clones, though not all of them. The sample contains under 120,000 clones, 79% of which appear only once. Trimming took 5 bases from V and 5 from J, leaving 16 bases between them. The CDR3 covers 15 residues. CDR1 is SSHAT and CDR2 is FNYEAQ in the germline V gene (reference sequence). Concerning this clone: What it recognizes is unknown.

The sample comprised PBMCs. This clonotype was obtained from a woman aged 40 to 49 in good health and CMV-seronegative. This chain links TRBV7-7 with TRBJ2-1; weak D call: TRBD1 (6 bases). The DNA of the CDR3 is TGTGCCAGCAGCCCAGGGACCGGGACAAACAATGAGCAGTTCTTC. Protein product: CASSPGTGTNNEQFF.